A single sample is the source of the 5 T cell receptor beta chains below, sequenced in a study of blood T cells in healthy people across ages. With a J-beta primer mix and a sample-barcoded 5' primer, a second PCR ran roughly 7 to 11 cycles. TCRdb redid the calling of the 5' RACE reads with MiXCR, one entry per CDR3 protein. The sample lists hundreds of thousands of distinct CDR3 sequences, roughly 53% occurring once. Input material: blood. All receptors derive from a man between 60 and 70 years old in good health.

V is TRBV10-2 and J is TRBJ2-1; D may be TRBD2 (6 bases). CDR1 is WSHSY, CDR2 SAAADI, per germline. The CDR3 length is 16 residues. Between the trimmed V and J ends, which lost 6 bases and 8 bases, there was a span of 23 bases. The CDR3, as DNA: TGCGCCAGCAGCGATACCGGGACGGGCGGGAATTATGAGCAGTTCTTC. Translated: CASSDTGTGGNYEQFF.

This clonotype appeared once. The chain combines TRBV10-2 with TRBJ1-1; unclear D gene. Deletions cut 0 bases from V and 1 base from J, with 9 bases between. This CDR3 region has 15 residues. Germline assignment: CDR1 WSHSY and CDR2 SAAADI. CDR3 residues: CASSESVGRNTEAFF. In nucleotides, the CDR3 is TGCGCCAGCAGTGAGTCGGTAGGGAGGAACACTGAAGCTTTCTTT.

The chain uses TRBV29-1 and TRBJ1-1; D perhaps matches TRBD1 (6 bases). The CDR3 extends over 13 amino acids. The V end was cut by 3 bases, the J end by 0 bases, with 8 bases between. Per the germline V gene, CDR1 is SQVTM and CDR2 is ANQGSEA. Written as DNA, the CDR3 is TGCAGCGTTGAGGGACAAGTGAACACTGAAGCTTTCTTT. This sequence encodes CSVEGQVNTEAFF.

J is TRBJ2-7 and V is TRBV7-2; D may be TRBD2 (7 bases). The end of the DNA fits TRBJ2-5 better, so the J call may be wrong. The CDR3 runs to 15 residues. Germline V gene lookup returns CDR1 SGHTA and CDR2 FQGNSA. The CDR3 region is CASSLAGGPTETQYF. As DNA, the CDR3 is TGTGCCAGCAGCTTAGCCGGGGGGCCCACGGAGACCCAGTACTTC.

The rearrangement links TRBV5-1 to TRBJ2-1; weak D call: TRBD1 (6 bases). The better agreement between TRBJ2-7 and the DNA end casts doubt on the J call. CDR3 length: 12 residues. Germline loops: CDR1 SGHRS, CDR2 YFSETQ. In DNA form, the CDR3 reads TGCGCCAGCAGGGGGGCCTACAATGAGCAGTACTTC. Amino acids: CASRGAYNEQYF.